This is a list of T cell receptor beta chains from one sample in a study of T cells in Graves' hyperthyroidism and ophthalmopathy. TCRdb independently ran MiXCR on the multiplex PCR reads; one entry per CDR3 protein. The sample carries about 380,000 distinct CDR3 sequences, approximately 13% recorded once. The sequenced sample was blood. The source is a man younger than 40 with Graves' hyperthyroidism that later progressed to Graves' ophthalmopathy. Both conserved end residues are part of each CDR3. A D gene is named only where the DNA matches it firmly. The size entry is marked missing in some rows and otherwise reads once, few, many or a size class.

.	TRBJ2-7	TRBV6-4	TRBD1	18	CASSDSDRAVLLKGEQYF	TGTGCCAGCAGTGACTCGGACAGGGCGGTACTTTTGAAAGGCGAGCAGTACTTC
many	TRBJ2-1	TRBV6-1	.	15	CASNSGRDSYNEQFF	TGTGCCAGCAACTCAGGGCGAGACTCCTACAATGAGCAGTTCTTC
many	TRBJ2-7	TRBV30	.	13	CAWSVRGSYEQYF	TGTGCCTGGAGTGTACGCGGTTCCTACGAGCAGTACTTC
few	TRBJ1-1	TRBV18	.	15	CASSLGQPKNTEAFF	TGTGCCAGCTCACTCGGACAGCCCAAGAACACTGAAGCTTTCTTT
many	TRBJ2-3	TRBV7-9	.	14	CASSLVSGTDTQYF	TGTGCCAGCAGCTTAGTAAGCGGTACAGATACGCAGTATTTT
many	TRBJ1-1	TRBV11-3	TRBD1	17	CASSSVYRGTRNTEAFF	TGTGCCAGCAGCTCTGTCTACAGGGGGACACGGAACACTGAAGCTTTCTTT
many	TRBJ1-1	TRBV2	.	14	CASSEWGTNTEAFF	TGTGCCAGCAGTGAATGGGGGACGAACACTGAAGCTTTCTTT
many	TRBJ2-3	TRBV7-8	TRBD1	16	CASSSRTGPRGNTQYF	TGTGCCAGCAGCTCTAGGACAGGGCCCAGAGGGAATACGCAGTATTTT
.	TRBJ2-1	TRBV5-1	.	17	CASSLVWQGSSYNEQFF	TGCGCCAGCAGCTTGGTATGGCAGGGGAGCTCCTACAATGAGCAGTTCTTC
.	TRBJ1-2	TRBV7-3	.	13	CASSSGGAYGYTF	TGTGCCAGCAGCTCTGGGGGGGCCTATGGCTACACCTTC
few	TRBJ1-2	TRBV7-9	.	12	CASTLGANGYTF	TGTGCCAGCACCCTCGGGGCCAATGGCTACACCTTC
many	TRBJ1-3	TRBV18	.	14	CASSPDITGNTIYF	TGTGCCAGCTCCCCCGACATAACTGGAAACACCATATATTTT
.	TRBJ1-3	TRBV6-2/TRBV6-3	.	13	CATRQPSGNTIYF	TGTGCCACACGACAGCCCTCTGGAAACACCATATATTTT
many	TRBJ1-5	TRBV20-1	TRBD1	18	CSARLPGTGSYSNQPQHF	TGCAGTGCTAGGCTCCCCGGGACAGGGAGTTATAGCAATCAGCCCCAGCATTTT
.	TRBJ1-6	TRBV20-1	TRBD1	15	CSAYQGGTYNSPLHF	TGCAGTGCTTATCAGGGGGGTACCTATAATTCACCCCTCCACTTT
few	TRBJ2-5	TRBV30	.	14	CAWSVGEFQETQYF	TGTGCCTGGAGTGTGGGGGAATTCCAAGAGACCCAGTACTTC
.	TRBJ2-7	TRBV5-5	.	18	CASSLALRSGGASGEQYF	TGTGCCAGCAGCCTGGCACTCAGGTCGGGGGGCGCTTCAGGCGAGCAGTACTTC
many	TRBJ2-7	TRBV27	TRBD1	15	CASSWGQGSSYEQYF	TGTGCCAGCAGTTGGGGACAGGGTAGCTCCTACGAGCAGTACTTC
few	TRBJ1-4	TRBV5-1	.	15	CASSLGDITNEKLFF	TGCGCCAGCAGCTTGGGGGACATAACTAATGAAAAACTGTTTTTT
.	TRBJ2-2	TRBV10-3	TRBD2	17	CAISESSSGQNTGELFF	TGTGCCATCAGTGAGTCCTCTAGCGGACAGAACACCGGGGAGCTGTTTTTT
.	TRBJ1-2	TRBV5-6	.	12	CASSLLGGGYTF	TGTGCCAGCAGCTTGTTAGGGGGGGGCTACACCTTC
many	TRBJ1-4	TRBV3-1	.	13	CASSQEGREKLFF	TGTGCCAGCAGCCAAGAAGGGAGGGAAAAACTGTTTTTT
many	TRBJ2-3	TRBV12-3/TRBV12-4	TRBD2	16	CASSRTSGVSTDTQYF	TGTGCCAGCAGCCGAACTAGCGGGGTGAGCACAGATACGCAGTATTTT
few	TRBJ2-1	TRBV5-1	TRBD2	14	CASSFTSGTNEQFF	TGCGCCAGCAGCTTCACTAGCGGAACCAATGAGCAGTTCTTC
many	TRBJ2-2	TRBV2	.	14	CASRTGGGTGELFF	TGTGCCAGCAGAACAGGGGGGGGCACCGGGGAGCTGTTTTTT
many	TRBJ1-1	TRBV13	.	15	CASSLRQAMNTEAFF	TGTGCCAGCAGCTTGAGACAGGCGATGAACACTGAAGCTTTCTTT
many	TRBJ2-2	TRBV20-1	TRBD1	15	CSAPLRQGSFGELFF	TGCAGTGCTCCCCTCAGACAGGGGTCGTTCGGGGAGCTGTTTTTT
few	TRBJ1-4	TRBV24-1	TRBD1	16	CATSDLETGGEEKLFF	TGTGCCACCAGTGATTTAGAAACAGGGGGTGAAGAAAAACTGTTTTTT
few	TRBJ1-1	TRBV19	.	16	CASTPTKGRLNTEAFF	TGTGCCAGTACTCCAACAAAGGGTCGCCTGAACACTGAAGCTTTCTTT
many	TRBJ2-3	TRBV27	TRBD2	16	CASSLLTSGSADTQYF	TGTGCCAGCAGTTTGTTGACTAGCGGGTCGGCAGATACGCAGTATTTT
many	TRBJ2-1	TRBV3-1	TRBD2	15	CASSRAGLAGDEQFF	TGTGCCAGCAGCCGCGCGGGACTAGCGGGGGATGAGCAGTTCTTC
many	TRBJ1-1	TRBV3-1	.	13	CASSQRGRAEAFF	TGTGCCAGCAGCCAAAGGGGCAGGGCTGAAGCTTTCTTT
.	TRBJ1-2	TRBV5-4	.	15	CASSRQDRRNYGYTF	TGTGCCAGCAGCCGCCAAGACAGGCGAAACTATGGCTACACCTTC
many	TRBJ1-5	TRBV5-1	.	14	CASSLGAGNQPQHF	TGTGCCAGCAGCCTAGGGGCAGGGAATCAGCCCCAGCATTTT
few	TRBJ1-5	TRBV7-9	.	15	CASSPSSSGDQPQHF	TGTGCCAGCAGCCCTTCGAGTAGTGGCGATCAGCCCCAGCATTTT
.	TRBJ2-4	TRBV18	.	15	CASSPGPEAKNIQYF	TGTGCCAGCTCACCAGGGCCGGAGGCCAAAAACATTCAGTACTTC
.	TRBJ2-2	TRBV12-3/TRBV12-4	.	15	CASSSRTAIGGELFF	TGTGCCAGCAGTTCCCGGACAGCTATCGGAGGGGAGCTGTTTTTT
few	TRBJ1-2	TRBV9	TRBD1	18	CASSAPRDRVEFGYGYTF	TGTGCCAGCAGCGCCCCCCGGGACAGGGTAGAATTTGGCTATGGCTACACCTTC